This passage covers 32 T cell receptor beta chains from one sample sequenced in a study of preoperative IRX-2 immunotherapy in early breast cancer. Sample treatment: preoperative locoregional IRX-2 cytokine immunotherapy. Assay used: immunoSEQ multiplex PCR; TCRdb lists only in-frame clones, some missing. The repertoire consists of approximately 26,000 clones, with about three quarters occurring once and the leading ten covering 6% to 8.5%. The sequenced sample was lymph node tissue, obtained after IRX-2 immunotherapy. The receptor source for this set is a human donor with breast cancer.

Only a few counts were recorded for this clone. V is TRBV11-3 and J is TRBJ1-1; 9 bases are a match to TRBD1. The ends lost 3 bases at V and 5 bases at J; junction bases unmatched: 7. The CDR3 runs 15 residues. The germline V gene has CDR1 SGHNT and CDR2 YENEEA. The CDR3 reads CASSLGQGPGTEAFF. The CDR3 bases are TGTGCCAGCAGCTTGGGACAGGGCCCAGGGACTGAAGCTTTCTTT.

The chain recombines TRBV30 with TRBJ2-2; D not certain. Germline CDR1 and CDR2: GTSNPN and SVGIG (reference sequence). The V gene lost 2 bases and the J gene lost 8 bases, with 6 bases spanning the gap. The CDR3 spans 11 residues. The chain's CDR3 is CAWSLDGELFF. The CDR3 DNA is TGTGCCTGGAGTTTGGATGGGGAGCTGTTTTTT.

J is TRBJ1-3 and V is TRBV12-5; 7 nucleotides agree with TRBD1. J lost 5 bases, V lost 6 bases, and 7 bases had no gene match. Germline-derived CDR1 and CDR2 are LGHNT and FRNRAP. CDR3 length equals 14 residues. The CDR3 here is CASGQGQARNTIYF. The CDR3 DNA sequence: TGTGCTAGTGGACAAGGACAGGCCCGAAACACCATATATTTT.

The chain couples TRBV11-3 to TRBJ2-7; D may be TRBD1 or TRBD2 (5 bases each). The germline V gene encodes CDR1 SGHNT and CDR2 YENEEA. Trimming took 4 bases from V and 1 from J, leaving 11 bases between them. This CDR3 has 14 amino acids. The CDR3 coding sequence is TGTGCCAGCAGCTCCGGGACGCAATCCTACGAGCAGTACTTC. Amino acids: CASSSGTQSYEQYF.

This clone was recorded a few times. The genes are TRBV6-8 and TRBJ2-6, with a tentative D call TRBD1 (6 bases). The CDR3 is 17 residues long. The germline V gene has CDR1 MNHGY and CDR2 SAAAGT. Trimming took off 5 bases at V and 0 bases at J, with 14 bases between the two ends. CDR3 loop: CASSIGGTGSGANVLTF. The CDR3 region has the DNA TGTGCCAGCAGTATAGGGGGAACTGGCTCTGGGGCCAACGTCCTGACTTTC.

To note about this clone: Other nucleotide sequences in the sample specify the same CDR3. This chain joins TRBV11-3 and TRBJ1-3; 9 nucleotides align to TRBD1. V lost 3 bases to trimming and J lost 3 bases; unmatched junction nucleotides: 3. This CDR3 is built from 15 residues. Germline CDR1 and CDR2: SGHNT and YENEEA. The DNA of the CDR3 is TGTGCCAGCAGCTTGGGACAGGGCAGTGGAAACACCATATATTTT. Encoded protein: CASSLGQGSGNTIYF.

This chain uses TRBV28 with TRBJ1-2; 7 bases are shared with TRBD1. Germline V gene data show CDR1 as MDHEN and CDR2 as SYDVKM. V dropped 6 bases and J dropped 4; count of bases not matched to a gene: 11. The CDR3 has 15 amino acids. CDR3 DNA: TGTGCCAGCAGCCCGGACAGGTCGGCCTTCTATGGCTACACCTTC. Residues: CASSPDRSAFYGYTF.

The V and J genes are TRBV7-4 and TRBJ2-2; the D gene is possibly TRBD2 (5 bases). V lost 3 bases and J 7 bases, leaving 9 bases between the germline ends. CDR3 length equals 13 residues. Germline V CDR1 and CDR2: SGHVT, SQSDAQ. The CDR3 DNA follows: TGTGCCAGCAGCTTTGTGGCGGGCGGGGAGCTGTTTTTT. It translates to CASSFVAGGELFF.

V is TRBV28 and J is TRBJ2-1; D remains ambiguous. Germline CDR1 reads MDHEN; CDR2 reads SYDVKM. This CDR3 has 14 residues. V lost 5 bases, J lost 2 bases, and 10 bases lay in between. The CDR3 loop reads CASSVAQTYNEQFF. The CDR3 DNA reads as TGTGCCAGCAGTGTCGCCCAGACCTACAATGAGCAGTTCTTC. Looking up the rest from reference TRBV28 and TRBJ2-1 gives the full variable domain: DVKVTQSSRYLVKRTGEKVFLECVQDMDHENMFWYRQDPGLGLRLIYFSYDVKMKEKGDIPEGYSVSREKKERFSLILESASTNQTSMYLCASSVAQTYNEQFFGPGTRLTVL.

The chain couples TRBV28 to TRBJ1-3; D perhaps matches TRBD1 (5 bases). Deletions cut 4 bases from V and 3 bases from J, with 13 bases between. The CDR3 covers 15 residues. The germline CDR1 and CDR2 sequences are MDHEN and SYDVKM. The CDR3 protein is CASSWGGSGGNTIYF. The CDR3 bases are TGTGCCAGCAGTTGGGGGGGTTCGGGTGGAAACACCATATATTTT.

CDR3 region: CASSSNDRAGQPQHF. The CDR3 DNA reads as TGTGCCAGCAGCTCCAACGACAGGGCCGGGCAGCCCCAGCATTTT. The V call is TRBV11-3, the J call TRBJ1-5; 7 positions agree with TRBD1. J lost 7 bases, V lost 4 bases, and 10 bases had no gene match. Germline V CDR1 and CDR2: SGHNT, YENEEA. The CDR3 covers 15 residues.

V and J are TRBV18 and TRBJ2-1; D may be TRBD2 (6 bases). The CDR3 spans 16 residues. Germline V gene sequence: CDR1 KGHSH, CDR2 LQKENI. V was trimmed by 4 bases and J by 7 bases, leaving 20 bases between them. The CDR3 here is CASSLLREVRGNEQFF. The CDR3 DNA sequence: TGTGCCAGCTCACTACTCAGGGAAGTTCGGGGGAATGAGCAGTTCTTC.

This sequence joins TRBV19 and TRBJ1-5; unclear D gene. The CDR3 is 14 amino acids. Per the germline V gene, CDR1 is LNHDA and CDR2 is SQIVND (reference sequence). V lost 7 bases and J lost 4, with 14 bases in between. The CDR3 is CASIGGGLNQPQHF. In nucleotides, the CDR3 is TGTGCCAGTATCGGTGGAGGGTTGAATCAGCCCCAGCATTTT.

This clone was seen a few times. CDR3 protein: CASSGGTTRSNQPQHF. The CDR3, as DNA: TGTGCCAGTAGTGGGGGGACAACGAGGAGCAATCAGCCCCAGCATTTT. The genes are TRBV19 and TRBJ1-5; perhaps TRBD1 as D (6 bases). This CDR3 contains 16 residues. CDR1 and CDR2 from the germline V gene are LNHDA and SQIVND (reference sequence). The V end was cut by 5 bases, the J end by 1 base, with 15 bases between.

There are a few counts of this clone. This chain uses TRBV11-3 with TRBJ2-3, with D possibly being TRBD1 or TRBD2 (5 bases each). Germline V lookup: CDR1 SGHNT, CDR2 YENEEA. Trimming stripped 6 bases from V and 1 base from J, with 14 bases between. CDR3 length: 15 residues. The CDR3 nucleotides are TGTGCCAGCAGTTATGGAAGAGGGGGCACAGATACGCAGTATTTT. This encodes CASSYGRGGTDTQYF.

V and J are TRBV11-3 and TRBJ1-1; 8 bases fit TRBD1. Germline V lookup: CDR1 SGHNT, CDR2 YENEEA. V gave up 4 bases and J gave up 1 base; unmatched junction bases: 11. CDR3 length: 17 amino acids. The CDR3, as DNA: TGTGCCAGCAGCTCGACCCGGACAGGGTTAAGGAACACTGAAGCTTTCTTT. Amino acids: CASSSTRTGLRNTEAFF.

V and J are TRBV29-1 and TRBJ2-7; the D call may be TRBD1 or TRBD2 (6 bases each). The CDR3 runs 12 residues. With 3 bases removed from V and 5 bases from J, the gap between germline ends came to 11 bases. Germline V gene lookup returns CDR1 SQVTM and CDR2 ANQGSEA. The CDR3 nucleotides read TGCAGCGTTGATGGGGGGCGGAACGAGCAGTACTTC. Translating gives CSVDGGRNEQYF.

This clone has only a few counts. The rearrangement uses TRBV11-3 and TRBJ1-2; D perhaps matches TRBD1 (5 bases). CDR1 is SGHNT and CDR2 is YENEEA in the germline V gene. Trimming removed 5 bases at V and 3 bases at J, with 16 bases between. This CDR3 contains 15 residues. The CDR3 is CASSLQVEADYGYTF. CDR3 nucleotide sequence: TGTGCCAGCAGCCTACAGGTCGAGGCTGACTATGGCTACACCTTC. Drawing the rest from reference TRBV11-3 and TRBJ1-2, the complete variable domain is EAGVVQSPRYKIIEKKQPVAFWCNPISGHNTLYWYLQNLGQGPELLIRYENEEAVDDSQLPKDRFSAERLKGVDSTLKIQPAELGDSAVYLCASSLQVEADYGYTFGSGTRLTVV.

The genes are TRBV11-3 and TRBJ2-2; 9 nucleotides align to TRBD2. The junction had 3 bases not matched to a gene; V was cut back by 5 bases and J by 5 bases. CDR3 length: 14 amino acids. Germline CDR1 reads SGHNT; CDR2 reads YENEEA. The CDR3 is CASSPSGTTGELFF. The CDR3 coding sequence is TGTGCCAGCAGCCCTAGCGGGACAACCGGGGAGCTGTTTTTT.

This chain joins TRBV6-8 and TRBJ1-4; D ambiguous. Per the germline V gene, CDR1 is MNHGY and CDR2 is SAAAGT. Trimming removed 3 bases at V and 7 bases at J, with 12 bases between. This CDR3 region has 14 residues. The CDR3 nucleotides read TGTGCCAGCAGTTATACGGGGTTGAGTGAAAAACTGTTTTTT. Residues: CASSYTGLSEKLFF.

The chain has TRBV19 and TRBJ1-2; 7 positions agree with TRBD1. Germline V gene data show CDR1 as LNHDA and CDR2 as SQIVND (reference sequence). V lost 5 bases, J lost 2 bases, and 8 bases stayed unmatched. This CDR3 has 15 amino acids. The CDR3 loop is CASSDPGQANYGYTF. In DNA, the CDR3 is TGTGCCAGTAGTGATCCCGGACAGGCCAACTATGGCTACACCTTC.

CDR3 sequence (DNA): TGTGCCAGCAGCTCACAGGGTGTGCAGCAAGAGACCCAGTACTTC. The encoded protein is CASSSQGVQQETQYF. The V gene is TRBV7-1, the J gene TRBJ2-5; maybe TRBD1 (5 bases). TRBV7-1 is an open reading frame whose function is uncertain. V was clipped by 2 bases and J by 2 bases, with 12 bases between them. The CDR3 spans 15 residues.

The count of this clone is one. The chain carries TRBV7-2 and TRBJ2-3; TRBD2 is a possible D gene (5 bases). This CDR3 spans 13 amino acids. Per the germline V gene, CDR1 is SGHTA and CDR2 is FQGNSA. The ends were cut back, 5 bases at V and 2 bases at J, with 8 bases in the middle. The DNA of the CDR3 is TGTGCCAGCAGCCAGACTACCACAGATACGCAGTATTTT. Translation: CASSQTTTDTQYF.

V and J are TRBV18 and TRBJ2-4; 7 positions agree with TRBD2. From germline, CDR1 is KGHSH and CDR2 LQKENI. J lost 3 bases, V lost 3 bases, and 8 bases had no gene match. The CDR3 spans 16 residues. DNA for the CDR3: TGTGCCAGCTCACCGCAAGGCAGGGAGGGCAAAAACATTCAGTACTTC. Translation gives CASSPQGREGKNIQYF. The variable domain in full, with the rest retrieved from reference TRBV18 and TRBJ2-4, is NAGVMQNPRHLVRRRGQEARLRCSPMKGHSHVYWYRQLPEEGLKFMVYLQKENIIDESGMPKERFSAEFPKEGPSILRIQQVVRGDSAAYFCASSPQGREGKNIQYFGAGTRLSVL.

V gene TRBV6-8 combines with J gene TRBJ1-2, with a weak D call TRBD1 (5 bases). The CDR3 runs 12 residues. V shed 5 bases and J shed 5 bases, with 9 bases lying between them. Germline CDR1 and CDR2: MNHGY and SAAAGT. The DNA for the CDR3 is TGTGCCAGCAGTGGGGGTTTTTATGGCTACACCTTC. It specifies CASSGGFYGYTF.

The chain is built from TRBV11-3 and TRBJ2-3, with 9 bases fitting TRBD1. With 5 bases clipped from V and 1 base from J, the junction kept 4 bases outside the gene matches. Germline V gene sequence: CDR1 SGHNT, CDR2 YENEEA. This CDR3 has 15 amino acids. The CDR3 DNA reads TGTGCCAGCAGCGCCCGGGACAGGGGCACAGATACGCAGTATTTT. As protein: CASSARDRGTDTQYF.

This chain links TRBV9 with TRBJ2-2; no reliable D call. This CDR3 is 12 amino acids long. Per the germline V gene, CDR1 is SGDLS and CDR2 is YYNGEE. Deletions cut 4 bases from V and 5 bases from J, with 6 bases between. As DNA, the CDR3 is TGTGCCAGCAGCCATCGGACCGGGGAGCTGTTTTTT. Translation gives CASSHRTGELFF.

V is TRBV6-8 and J is TRBJ2-2, with 8 bases that match TRBD1. The CDR3 extends over 13 amino acids. Germline trimming cut 6 bases from V and 8 bases from J; bases unmatched to any gene: 5. Germline CDR1 reads MNHGY; CDR2 reads SAAAGT. This chain's CDR3 is CASRSGQGGELFF. CDR3 DNA: TGTGCCAGCAGAAGCGGACAGGGTGGGGAGCTGTTTTTT.

The rearrangement links TRBV6-8 to TRBJ1-5; D gene unclear. Trimming left V 2 bases short and J 9 bases short, with 14 bases between. Germline assignment: CDR1 MNHGY and CDR2 SAAAGT. The CDR3 runs 14 residues. CDR3 amino acids: CASSYGGDLGPQHF. In DNA, the CDR3 is TGTGCCAGCAGTTACGGTGGAGACCTGGGGCCCCAGCATTTT.

This chain joins TRBV11-3 and TRBJ1-2; unclear D gene. V was trimmed by 0 bases and J by 0 bases, leaving 11 bases between them. Germline V lookup: CDR1 SGHNT, CDR2 YENEEA. The CDR3 runs to 16 residues. CDR3 in DNA: TGTGCCAGCAGCTTAGAGTCGGCGGATCCTAACTATGGCTACACCTTC. Its protein is CASSLESADPNYGYTF.

The CDR3 DNA sequence: TGTGCCAGCAAAAGCCAGGGCTACGAGCAGTACTTC. It codes for CASKSQGYEQYF. This chain links TRBV6-8 with TRBJ2-7, with a possible D match to TRBD1 (5 bases). With 7 bases removed from V and 3 bases from J, the gap between germline ends came to 10 bases. The CDR3 has 12 amino acids. Germline V gene data show CDR1 as MNHGY and CDR2 as SAAAGT.

Sample share makes this clone medium-sized (0.01 to 0.1%). The chain is built from TRBV6-8 and TRBJ1-2, with D tentatively TRBD1 (5 bases). Looked up from germline, CDR1 is MNHGY and CDR2 is SAAAGT. V dropped 3 bases and J dropped 5 bases, with 13 bases sitting between them. CDR3 size: 14 residues. The DNA for the CDR3 is TGTGCCAGCAGTTATCGGAGGGACGGGTATGGCTACACCTTC. Residues: CASSYRRDGYGYTF.